This T cell receptor (beta chain) emerged from a study of blood T cell repertoires in COVID-19. Background on the study: Nucleic acid was either cDNA or gDNA, and it came from T cells, B-cell-depleted T cells, or PBMCs.

Sequenced by immunoSEQ multiplex PCR; TCRdb stores in-frame clones only, minus some. The repertoire consists of 150,000 to 200,000 clones, with about 85% occurring once and the leading ten covering about 18%. Trimming removed 4 bases from V and 4 bases from J; junction bases left unmatched: 3. CDR3 length: 14 amino acids. The germline V gene encodes CDR1 SGHTA and CDR2 FQGNSA. During active infection, Seattle patients enrolled and were then monitored through disease. Sample: peripheral blood. This TCR derives from a person aged 70 to 80 with COVID-19, enrolled during active disease. The chain has TRBV7-2 and TRBJ2-1; 8 nucleotides match TRBD2. CDR3 loop: CASSWGTSYNEQFF. CDR3 in DNA: TGTGCCAGCAGCTGGGGGACTAGTTACAATGAGCAGTTCTTC.